Listed below are T cell receptor beta chains from one sample, sequenced in a study of CD8 T cell repertoires and HIV-1 epitope variants. The table came from immunoSEQ multiplex PCR; TCRdb's copy has only in-frame clones and leaves some out. The sample lists about 5,600 clones; about three fifths were seen once. Their antigens remain unidentified. The specimen was cultured CD8+ T cells derived from PBMCs. These receptors were collected from a male donor with HIV. CDR3s include the opening cysteine and the closing phenylalanine or tryptophan. D genes are given only for firm matches. The size of a clone is reported for some rows only, either as once, few or many, or as a class for expanded clones.

len: 15; d_gene: NA; j_gene: TRBJ2-5; abundance: NA; v_gene: TRBV11-2; CDR3aa: CASSLAGQYQETQYF; CDR3nt: TGTGCCAGCAGCTTAGCGGGCCAGTACCAAGAGACCCAGTACTTC
len: 14; d_gene: TRBD2; j_gene: TRBJ2-1; abundance: once; v_gene: TRBV29-1; CDR3aa: CSVSSGSLVNEQFF; CDR3nt: TGCAGCGTATCTAGCGGGAGTTTAGTCAATGAGCAGTTCTTC
len: 15; d_gene: TRBD1; j_gene: TRBJ1-2; abundance: NA; v_gene: TRBV7-9; CDR3aa: CASSLESGGNYGYTF; CDR3nt: TGTGCCAGCAGCTTAGAGTCAGGGGGCAACTATGGCTACACCTTC
len: 16; d_gene: NA; j_gene: TRBJ2-3; abundance: once; v_gene: TRBV11-1; CDR3aa: CASSLVPSLTGDTQYF; CDR3nt: TGTGCCAGCAGCTTAGTCCCTAGCCTAACTGGGGATACGCAGTATTTT
len: 14; d_gene: NA; j_gene: TRBJ2-7; abundance: NA; v_gene: TRBV28; CDR3aa: CASSFVSGTDEQYF; CDR3nt: TGTGCCAGCAGTTTCGTATCAGGGACCGACGAGCAGTACTTC
len: 15; d_gene: TRBD1; j_gene: TRBJ2-7; abundance: few; v_gene: TRBV5-6; CDR3aa: CASSLETGATYEQYF; CDR3nt: TGTGCCAGCAGCTTGGAGACAGGGGCAACCTACGAGCAGTACTTC
len: 12; d_gene: NA; j_gene: TRBJ1-2; abundance: NA; v_gene: TRBV27; CDR3aa: CASSSTGLDYTF; CDR3nt: TGTGCCAGCAGTTCGACGGGGTTAGACTACACCTTC
len: 15; d_gene: TRBD2; j_gene: TRBJ2-7; abundance: NA; v_gene: TRBV10-3; CDR3aa: CAISESRLARREQYF; CDR3nt: TGTGCCATCAGTGAGTCGAGACTAGCACGACGCGAGCAGTACTTC
len: 14; d_gene: NA; j_gene: TRBJ2-7; abundance: few; v_gene: TRBV6-6; CDR3aa: CASSYVETHYEQYF; CDR3nt: TGTGCCAGCAGCTACGTGGAGACACACTACGAGCAGTACTTC
len: 13; d_gene: NA; j_gene: TRBJ2-7; abundance: NA; v_gene: TRBV19; CDR3aa: CASSTFGDYEQYF; CDR3nt: TGTGCCAGTAGCACCTTCGGGGACTACGAGCAGTACTTC
len: 13; d_gene: TRBD1; j_gene: TRBJ1-1; abundance: few; v_gene: TRBV5-8; CDR3aa: CASSLPGQDEAFF; CDR3nt: TGTGCCAGCAGCTTGCCGGGACAGGACGAAGCTTTCTTT
len: 17; d_gene: NA; j_gene: TRBJ1-1; abundance: NA; v_gene: TRBV28; CDR3aa: CASSSGPPRHSNTEAFF; CDR3nt: TGTGCCAGCAGTTCCGGGCCCCCTAGGCACTCGAACACTGAAGCTTTCTTT
len: 12; d_gene: NA; j_gene: TRBJ1-2; abundance: NA; v_gene: TRBV29-1; CDR3aa: CSTTQGSYGYTF; CDR3nt: TGCAGCACGACTCAGGGGAGCTATGGCTACACCTTC
len: 18; d_gene: TRBD2; j_gene: TRBJ2-3; abundance: few; v_gene: TRBV2; CDR3aa: CASSEAGLAGGRTDTQYF; CDR3nt: TGTGCCAGCAGTGAAGCGGGACTAGCGGGGGGGCGGACAGATACGCAGTATTTT
len: 17; d_gene: TRBD2; j_gene: TRBJ2-3; abundance: NA; v_gene: TRBV7-8; CDR3aa: CASSYAFGGDLTDTQYF; CDR3nt: TGTGCCAGCAGCTACGCCTTTGGGGGGGACCTCACAGATACGCAGTATTTT
len: 15; d_gene: TRBD1; j_gene: TRBJ2-1; abundance: NA; v_gene: TRBV5-4; CDR3aa: CASSAQGAADNEQFF; CDR3nt: TGTGCCAGCAGCGCACAGGGGGCGGCAGACAATGAGCAGTTCTTC
len: 14; d_gene: NA; j_gene: TRBJ1-1; abundance: once; v_gene: TRBV19; CDR3aa: CASSIASSNTEAFF; CDR3nt: TGTGCCAGTAGTATAGCCAGTTCCAACACTGAAGCTTTCTTT
len: 13; d_gene: TRBD1; j_gene: TRBJ2-7; abundance: NA; v_gene: TRBV10-3; CDR3aa: CAINSGQGYEQYF; CDR3nt: TGTGCCATCAATTCCGGACAGGGCTACGAGCAGTACTTC
len: 15; d_gene: NA; j_gene: TRBJ1-4; abundance: NA; v_gene: TRBV27; CDR3aa: CASSFDREGQEKLFF; CDR3nt: TGTGCCAGCAGTTTTGATAGGGAAGGACAGGAAAAACTGTTTTTT
len: 10; d_gene: NA; j_gene: TRBJ1-3; abundance: NA; v_gene: TRBV25-1; CDR3aa: CASSANTIYF; CDR3nt: TGTGCCAGCAGTGCGAACACCATATATTTT
len: 12; d_gene: NA; j_gene: TRBJ2-1; abundance: NA; v_gene: TRBV29-1; CDR3aa: CSVLQRANEQFF; CDR3nt: TGCAGCGTCCTCCAAAGGGCCAATGAGCAGTTCTTC
len: 14; d_gene: NA; j_gene: TRBJ1-4; abundance: NA; v_gene: TRBV5-6; CDR3aa: CASSLAQEGEKLFF; CDR3nt: TGTGCCAGCAGCTTGGCACAGGAAGGCGAAAAACTGTTTTTT
len: 14; d_gene: NA; j_gene: TRBJ2-1; abundance: few; v_gene: TRBV28; CDR3aa: CASGLTQSYNEQFF; CDR3nt: TGTGCCAGCGGATTAACACAATCCTACAATGAGCAGTTCTTC
len: 18; d_gene: TRBD1; j_gene: TRBJ1-2; abundance: medium-sized; v_gene: TRBV6-4; CDR3aa: CASSVPPRDRGLVYGYTF; CDR3nt: TGTGCCAGCAGTGTCCCCCCCAGGGACAGGGGGCTTGTCTATGGCTACACCTTC
len: 14; d_gene: NA; j_gene: TRBJ1-2; abundance: once; v_gene: TRBV29-1; CDR3aa: CSVESETANYGYTF; CDR3nt: TGCAGCGTTGAAAGTGAGACCGCTAACTATGGCTACACCTTC
len: 17; d_gene: NA; j_gene: TRBJ1-1; abundance: NA; v_gene: TRBV5-6; CDR3aa: CASSPIEDWTGRDEAFF; CDR3nt: TGTGCCAGCAGCCCAATCGAGGACTGGACTGGAAGGGATGAAGCTTTCTTT
len: 14; d_gene: NA; j_gene: TRBJ1-1; abundance: NA; v_gene: TRBV4-2; CDR3aa: CASSQDVTPTEAFF; CDR3nt: TGTGCCAGCAGCCAAGATGTAACGCCCACTGAAGCTTTCTTT
len: 16; d_gene: TRBD1; j_gene: TRBJ1-6; abundance: NA; v_gene: TRBV6-5; CDR3aa: CASSYTQGTYNSPLHF; CDR3nt: TGTGCCAGCAGTTACACACAGGGGACCTATAATTCACCCCTCCACTTT
len: 15; d_gene: TRBD1; j_gene: TRBJ1-6; abundance: NA; v_gene: TRBV5-1; CDR3aa: CASRFQGQQNSPLHF; CDR3nt: TGCGCCAGCAGGTTTCAGGGACAGCAAAATTCACCCCTCCACTTT
len: 13; d_gene: TRBD1; j_gene: TRBJ2-5; abundance: NA; v_gene: TRBV28; CDR3aa: CASSIQGAETQYF; CDR3nt: TGTGCCAGCAGTATACAGGGGGCAGAGACCCAGTACTTC
len: 19; d_gene: TRBD2; j_gene: TRBJ2-5; abundance: NA; v_gene: TRBV23-1; CDR3aa: CASSQTALVGLAVQETQYF; CDR3nt: TGCGCCAGCAGTCAAACTGCGTTGGTGGGACTAGCGGTCCAAGAGACCCAGTACTTC
len: 17; d_gene: TRBD2; j_gene: TRBJ2-1; abundance: NA; v_gene: TRBV19; CDR3aa: CASSMGWKREGRNEQFF; CDR3nt: TGTGCCAGTAGTATGGGGTGGAAGCGGGAGGGCCGTAATGAGCAGTTCTTC
len: 12; d_gene: NA; j_gene: TRBJ2-1; abundance: once; v_gene: TRBV19; CDR3aa: CASSKGDGEQFF; CDR3nt: TGTGCCAGTAGTAAAGGGGATGGTGAGCAGTTCTTC
len: 11; d_gene: NA; j_gene: TRBJ2-3; abundance: NA; v_gene: TRBV11-2; CDR3aa: CASSFTDTQYF; CDR3nt: TGTGCCAGCAGCTTCACAGATACGCAGTATTTT
len: 13; d_gene: NA; j_gene: TRBJ2-5; abundance: NA; v_gene: TRBV25-1; CDR3aa: CASSEWSQETQYF; CDR3nt: TGTGCCAGCAGTGAATGGTCTCAAGAGACCCAGTACTTC
len: 13; d_gene: NA; j_gene: TRBJ1-2; abundance: NA; v_gene: TRBV2; CDR3aa: CASSGTFNYGYTF; CDR3nt: TGTGCCAGCAGCGGGACGTTCAACTATGGCTACACCTTC
len: 13; d_gene: NA; j_gene: TRBJ1-1; abundance: NA; v_gene: TRBV7-9; CDR3aa: CASRREGDTEAFF; CDR3nt: TGTGCCAGCAGGAGGGAAGGGGACACTGAAGCTTTCTTT
len: 15; d_gene: NA; j_gene: TRBJ2-7; abundance: NA; v_gene: TRBV4-1; CDR3aa: CASSQSAITSYEQYF; CDR3nt: TGCGCCAGCAGCCAATCGGCCATCACATCCTACGAGCAGTACTTC
len: 15; d_gene: NA; j_gene: TRBJ1-5; abundance: few; v_gene: TRBV28; CDR3aa: CASSFEESSNQPQHF; CDR3nt: TGTGCCAGCAGTTTTGAGGAAAGTAGCAATCAGCCCCAGCATTTT
len: 12; d_gene: NA; j_gene: TRBJ2-7; abundance: once; v_gene: TRBV28; CDR3aa: CASSRDPSRQYF; CDR3nt: TGTGCCAGCAGCCGCGACCCGAGTAGGCAGTACTTC
len: 13; d_gene: NA; j_gene: TRBJ1-5; abundance: NA; v_gene: TRBV6-6; CDR3aa: CASSYGVTQPQHF; CDR3nt: TGTGCCAGCAGTTACGGCGTGACCCAGCCCCAGCATTTT
len: 16; d_gene: NA; j_gene: TRBJ2-3; abundance: NA; v_gene: TRBV4-1; CDR3aa: CASSQDRPSRADTQYF; CDR3nt: TGCGCCAGCAGCCAAGACCGGCCCAGTAGGGCGGATACGCAGTATTTT
len: 14; d_gene: NA; j_gene: TRBJ1-1; abundance: few; v_gene: TRBV7-6; CDR3aa: CASSLGVLNTEAFF; CDR3nt: TGTGCCAGCAGCCTAGGGGTTCTTAACACTGAAGCTTTCTTT
len: 14; d_gene: NA; j_gene: TRBJ2-3; abundance: NA; v_gene: TRBV9; CDR3aa: CASSSDLSTDTQYF; CDR3nt: TGTGCCAGCAGCTCCGACTTAAGCACAGATACGCAGTATTTT
len: 15; d_gene: TRBD2; j_gene: TRBJ2-1; abundance: NA; v_gene: TRBV9; CDR3aa: CASSVFGSGNHEQFF; CDR3nt: TGTGCCAGCAGCGTATTCGGTAGCGGGAACCATGAGCAGTTCTTC